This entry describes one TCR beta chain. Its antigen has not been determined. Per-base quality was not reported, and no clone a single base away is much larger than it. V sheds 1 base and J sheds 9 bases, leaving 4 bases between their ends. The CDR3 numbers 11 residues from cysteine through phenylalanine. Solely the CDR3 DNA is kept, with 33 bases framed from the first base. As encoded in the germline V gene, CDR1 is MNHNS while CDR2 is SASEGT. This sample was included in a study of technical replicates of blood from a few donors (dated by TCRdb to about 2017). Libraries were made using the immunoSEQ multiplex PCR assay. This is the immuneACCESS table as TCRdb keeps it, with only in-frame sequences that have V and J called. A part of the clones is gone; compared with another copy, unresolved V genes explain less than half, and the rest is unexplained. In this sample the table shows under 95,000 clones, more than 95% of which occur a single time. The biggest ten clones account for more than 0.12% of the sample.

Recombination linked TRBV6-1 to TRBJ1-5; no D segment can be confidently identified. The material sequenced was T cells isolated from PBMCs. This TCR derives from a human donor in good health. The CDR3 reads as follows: CASSEGLPQHF. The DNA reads TGTGCCAGCAGTGAAGGGCTGCCCCAGCATTTT.